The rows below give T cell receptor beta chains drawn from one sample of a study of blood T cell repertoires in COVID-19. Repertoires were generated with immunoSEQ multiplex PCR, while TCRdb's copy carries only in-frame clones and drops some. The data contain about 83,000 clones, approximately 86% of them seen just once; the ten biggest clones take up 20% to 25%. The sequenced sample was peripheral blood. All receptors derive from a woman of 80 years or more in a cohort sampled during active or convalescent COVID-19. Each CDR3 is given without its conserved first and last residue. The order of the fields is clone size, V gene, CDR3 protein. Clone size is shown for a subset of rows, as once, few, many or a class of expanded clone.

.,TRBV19,ASSIVAEGYRNEQF
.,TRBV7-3,ASSSPGQGAGGSYNEQF
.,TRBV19,ASTPGQGSYNEQF
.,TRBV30,AWTPRRDRGLTEAF
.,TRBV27,ASSLRWDKANGEQF
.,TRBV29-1,SVESRRRGTLLTYEQY
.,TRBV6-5,ASSVRDSPLH
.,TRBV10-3,AISWGDLTEAF
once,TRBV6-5,ASSFSLAGETDTQY
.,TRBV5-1,ASSFRDSQETQY
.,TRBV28,ASSRTGDGNQPQH
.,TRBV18,ASSPQRESSYEQY
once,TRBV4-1,ASSQTLNRVSLNEQF
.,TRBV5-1,ASRYRTGGADLSNEKLF
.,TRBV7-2,ASSLVPVSVTEAF
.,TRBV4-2,ASSLGLASYEQY
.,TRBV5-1,ASMTDRGKETQY
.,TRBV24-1,ATSDTGLGNQPQH
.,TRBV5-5,ASSWGEIGGYT
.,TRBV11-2,ASSLYTGVGGPSGYT
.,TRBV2,ASRRDSKGGYT
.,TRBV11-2,ASGTVYNEQF
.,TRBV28,ASLLGGSRTNEKLF
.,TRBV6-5,ASKETGVSNQPQH
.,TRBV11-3,ASRPDRLDTQY
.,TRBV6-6,ASRGTGSTGELF
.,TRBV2,ASSDSGVDTQY
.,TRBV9,ASSVWSGTGVVGELF